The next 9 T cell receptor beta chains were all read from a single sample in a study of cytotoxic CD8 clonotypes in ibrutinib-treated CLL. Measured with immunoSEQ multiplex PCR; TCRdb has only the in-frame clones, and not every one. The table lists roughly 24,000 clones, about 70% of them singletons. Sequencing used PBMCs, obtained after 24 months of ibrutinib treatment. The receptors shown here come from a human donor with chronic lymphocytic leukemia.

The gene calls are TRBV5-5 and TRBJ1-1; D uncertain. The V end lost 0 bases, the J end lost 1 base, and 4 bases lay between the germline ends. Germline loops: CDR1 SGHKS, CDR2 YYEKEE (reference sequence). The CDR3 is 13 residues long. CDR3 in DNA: TGTGCCAGCAGCTTGGATTCGAACACTGAAGCTTTCTTT. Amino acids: CASSLDSNTEAFF. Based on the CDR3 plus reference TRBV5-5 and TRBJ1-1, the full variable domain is DAGVTQSPTHLIKTRGQQVTLRCSPISGHKSVSWYQQVLGQGPQFIFQYYEKEERGRGNFPDRFSARQFPNYSSELNVNALLLGDSALYLCASSLDSNTEAFFGQGTRLTVV.

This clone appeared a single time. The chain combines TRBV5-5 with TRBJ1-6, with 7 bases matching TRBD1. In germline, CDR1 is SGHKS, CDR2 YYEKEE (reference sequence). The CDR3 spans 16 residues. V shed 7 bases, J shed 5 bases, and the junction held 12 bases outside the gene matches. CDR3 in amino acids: CASCRGTDLNNSPLHF. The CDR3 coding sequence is TGTGCCAGCTGCCGAGGGACAGACCTTAATAATTCACCCCTCCACTTT.

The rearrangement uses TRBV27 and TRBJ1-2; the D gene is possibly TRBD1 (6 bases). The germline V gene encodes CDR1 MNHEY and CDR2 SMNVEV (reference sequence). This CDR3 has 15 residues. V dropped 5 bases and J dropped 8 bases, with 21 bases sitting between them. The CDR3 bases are TGTGCCAGCAGTCCGACACCCACAGGGATGAGAGGCTACACCTTC. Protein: CASSPTPTGMRGYTF.

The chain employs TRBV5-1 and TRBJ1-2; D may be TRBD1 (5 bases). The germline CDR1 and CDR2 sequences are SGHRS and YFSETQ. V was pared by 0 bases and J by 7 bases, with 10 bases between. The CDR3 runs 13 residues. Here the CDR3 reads CASSLEAGRGYTF. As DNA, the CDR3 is TGCGCCAGCAGCTTGGAGGCAGGGCGTGGCTACACCTTC.

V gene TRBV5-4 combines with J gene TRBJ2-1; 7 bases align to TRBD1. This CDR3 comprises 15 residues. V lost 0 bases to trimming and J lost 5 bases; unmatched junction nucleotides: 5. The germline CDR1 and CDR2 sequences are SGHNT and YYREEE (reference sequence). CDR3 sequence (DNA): TGTGCCAGCAGCTTGGACAGGGGTATTCACAATGAGCAGTTCTTC. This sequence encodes CASSLDRGIHNEQFF.

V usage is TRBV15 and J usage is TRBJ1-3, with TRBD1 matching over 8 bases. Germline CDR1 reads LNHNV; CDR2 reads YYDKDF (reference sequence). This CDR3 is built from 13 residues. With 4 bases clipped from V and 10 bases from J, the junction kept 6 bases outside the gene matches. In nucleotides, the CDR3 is TGTGCCACCAGCAAGGACAGGGACGTGACCATATATTTT. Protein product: CATSKDRDVTIYF.

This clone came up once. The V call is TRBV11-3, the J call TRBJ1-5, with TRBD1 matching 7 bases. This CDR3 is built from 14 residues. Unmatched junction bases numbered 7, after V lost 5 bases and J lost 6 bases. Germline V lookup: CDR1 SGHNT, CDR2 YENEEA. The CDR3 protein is CASSPTTGSQPQHF. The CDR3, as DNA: TGTGCCAGCAGCCCAACGACAGGGAGTCAGCCCCAGCATTTT.

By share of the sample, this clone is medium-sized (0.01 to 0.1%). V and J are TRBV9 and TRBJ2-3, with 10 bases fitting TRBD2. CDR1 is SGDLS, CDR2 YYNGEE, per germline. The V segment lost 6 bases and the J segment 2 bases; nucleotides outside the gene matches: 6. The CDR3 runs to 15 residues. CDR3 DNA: TGTGCCAGCACCACCGGACTAGCGGACACAGATACGCAGTATTTT. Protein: CASTTGLADTDTQYF.

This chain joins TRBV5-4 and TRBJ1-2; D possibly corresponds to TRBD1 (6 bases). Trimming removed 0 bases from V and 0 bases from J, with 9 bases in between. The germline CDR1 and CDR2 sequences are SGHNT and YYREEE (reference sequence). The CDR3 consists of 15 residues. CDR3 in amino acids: CASSLDRETNYGYTF. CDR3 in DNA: TGTGCCAGCAGCTTGGACAGGGAAACTAACTATGGCTACACCTTC.